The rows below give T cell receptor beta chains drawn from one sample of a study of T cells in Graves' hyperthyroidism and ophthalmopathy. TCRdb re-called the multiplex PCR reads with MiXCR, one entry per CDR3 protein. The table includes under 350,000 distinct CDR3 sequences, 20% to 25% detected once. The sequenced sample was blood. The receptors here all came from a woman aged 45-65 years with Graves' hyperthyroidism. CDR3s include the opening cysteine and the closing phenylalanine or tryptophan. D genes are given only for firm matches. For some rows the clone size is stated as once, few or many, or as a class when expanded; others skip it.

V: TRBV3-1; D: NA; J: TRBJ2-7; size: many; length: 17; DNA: TGTGCCAGCAGCCAAGATCCGAGGGAAGTGGGCTCGTACGAGCAGTACTTC; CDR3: CASSQDPREVGSYEQYF
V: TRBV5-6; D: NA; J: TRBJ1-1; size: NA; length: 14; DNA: TGTGCCAGCAGCTTGGTGGACGGAAACACTAAAGCTTTCTTT; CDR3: CASSLVDGNTKAFF
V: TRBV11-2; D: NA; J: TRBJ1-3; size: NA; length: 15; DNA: TGTGCCAGCAGGCCGACAGCTCCGCCTGGAAACACCATATATTTT; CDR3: CASRPTAPPGNTIYF
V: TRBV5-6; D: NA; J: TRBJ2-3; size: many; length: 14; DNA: TGTGCCAGCAGCTTGGGCGGTCTCACAGATACGCAGTATTTT; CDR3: CASSLGGLTDTQYF
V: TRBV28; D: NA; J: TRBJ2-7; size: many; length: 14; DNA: TGTGCCAGCAGTTTAAGAGGACTAGGGGGCGAGCAGTACTTC; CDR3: CASSLRGLGGEQYF
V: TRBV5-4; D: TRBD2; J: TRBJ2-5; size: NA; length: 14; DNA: TGTGCCAGCAGGGCGCTAGTGGGAGGGGAGACCCAGTACTTC; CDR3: CASRALVGGETQYF
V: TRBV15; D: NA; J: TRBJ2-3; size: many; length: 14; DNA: TGTGCCACCAGCTTGCGGGGCGGCACAGATACGCAGTATTTT; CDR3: CATSLRGGTDTQYF
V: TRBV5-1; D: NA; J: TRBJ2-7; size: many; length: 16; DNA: TGCGCCAGCAGCCAAAGCCGGGACCCGTTCACCTACGAGCAGTACTTC; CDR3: CASSQSRDPFTYEQYF
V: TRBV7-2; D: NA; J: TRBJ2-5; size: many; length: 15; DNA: TGTGCCAGCAGCTTAGAACTGGGGGCGAGGGAGACCCAGTACTTC; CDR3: CASSLELGARETQYF
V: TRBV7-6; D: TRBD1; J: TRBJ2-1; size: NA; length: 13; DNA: TGTGTCAAACAGGGGTTTGCCTACAATGAGCAGTTCTTC; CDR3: CVKQGFAYNEQFF
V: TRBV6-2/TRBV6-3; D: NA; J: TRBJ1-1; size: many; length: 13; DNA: TGTGCCAGCCAAGACATCCTGAACACTGAAGCTTTCTTT; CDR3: CASQDILNTEAFF
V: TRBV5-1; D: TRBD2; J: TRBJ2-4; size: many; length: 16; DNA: TGCGCCAGCAGCCCGACTAGCGGGGGGGCCGGGAACATTCAGTACTTC; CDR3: CASSPTSGGAGNIQYF
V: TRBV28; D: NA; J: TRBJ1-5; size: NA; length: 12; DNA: TGTGCCAGCGACACGGGCAATCAGCCCCAGCATTTT; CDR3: CASDTGNQPQHF
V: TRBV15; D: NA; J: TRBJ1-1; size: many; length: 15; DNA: TGTGCCACCAGCAGAGACCCTACAGGGCTGACTGAAGCTTTCTTT; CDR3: CATSRDPTGLTEAFF
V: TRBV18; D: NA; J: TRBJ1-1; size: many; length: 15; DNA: TGTGCCAGCTCACCGAGGGGAAGGATTAACACTGAAGCTTTCTTT; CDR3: CASSPRGRINTEAFF
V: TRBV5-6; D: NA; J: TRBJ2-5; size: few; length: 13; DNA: TGTGCCAGCAGTCTACAGGGCGAGGAGACCCAGTACTTC; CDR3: CASSLQGEETQYF
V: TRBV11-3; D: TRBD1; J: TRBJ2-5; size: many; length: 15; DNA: TGTGCCAGCAGCCCCCGGGACAGGGGCCAAGAGACCCAGTACTTC; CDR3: CASSPRDRGQETQYF
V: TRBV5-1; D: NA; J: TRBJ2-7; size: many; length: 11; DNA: TGCGCCAGCAGCTTTATGGGGGAGCAGTACTTC; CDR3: CASSFMGEQYF
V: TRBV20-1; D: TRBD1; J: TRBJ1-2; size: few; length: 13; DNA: TGCAGTGCCCCGGGACAGGGAAACTATGGCTACACCTTC; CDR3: CSAPGQGNYGYTF